This T cell receptor beta chain appears in the sequencing data of a study of T cells in Graves' hyperthyroidism and ophthalmopathy. V trimming: 0 bases; J trimming: 4 bases; junction bases outside the gene matches: 6. The CDR3 has 16 amino acids. Germline CDR1 is SGHRS and CDR2 is YFSETQ. TCR beta CDR3 region amplification was performed from RNA transcripts. The primer set for the first-round RT-PCR of the TCR CDR3 was HTBI. TCRdb ran MiXCR on the multiplex PCR reads and lists one entry per CDR3 protein. The sample has 490,000 or so distinct CDR3 sequences; roughly 23% are singletons. This clonotype originated in a woman aged 70 to 79 with Graves' ophthalmopathy. Sequencing input: blood. V usage is TRBV5-1 and J usage is TRBJ2-3, with 9 bases that match TRBD2. The CDR3 sequence: CASSLAPSGTPDTQYF. The CDR3 DNA sequence: TGCGCCAGCAGCTTGGCGCCTAGCGGGACCCCAGATACGCAGTATTTT.